Listed here are 25 T cell receptor beta chains from one sample, sequenced in a study of shared clonotypes between healthy human individuals. This table comes from immunoSEQ multiplex PCR, and its TCRdb copy is limited to in-frame clones, with some not included. The sample lists some 100,000 clones; around 68% were seen once. The sequenced material came from memory CD8+ T cells sorted from blood. Regarding subset: CD45RO+ cells pooled with CCR7-negative TemRA cells. The receptors here all came from a woman younger than 45 in good health.

The chain is built from TRBV4-1 and TRBJ2-4, with D perhaps TRBD1 (6 bases). The CDR3 extends over 19 amino acids. Trimming pared 1 base from V and 1 base from J, leaving 20 bases between. Germline V gene sequence: CDR1 MGHRA, CDR2 YSYEKL. CDR3 nucleotide sequence: TGCGCCAGCAGCCAAGCTTGGGGACCCACCCAGGGGGCCAAAAACATTCAGTACTTC. Protein: CASSQAWGPTQGAKNIQYF.

J is TRBJ2-6 and V is TRBV11-2, with 11 bases identical to TRBD2. V lost 5 bases, J lost 0 bases, and 3 bases stayed unmatched. This CDR3 has 17 residues. The V gene's germline CDR1 is SGHAT and CDR2 FQNNGV. The CDR3 is CASSPTSGASGANVLTF. DNA of the CDR3: TGTGCCAGCAGCCCGACTAGCGGGGCCTCTGGGGCCAACGTCCTGACTTTC.

V usage is TRBV21-1 and J usage is TRBJ1-4. TRBV21-1 is a pseudogene locus. CDR3 length: 17 amino acids. This chain's CDR3 is CASSDQVATRCNEKLFF. The CDR3 DNA sequence: TGTGCCAGCAGCGACCAGGTAGCTACAAGGTGTAATGAAAAACTGTTTTTT.

The sample holds many counts of this clone. The chain employs TRBV6-4 and TRBJ2-2; the D is unclear. The ends were cut back, 0 bases at V and 6 bases at J, with 8 bases in the middle. Germline CDR1 reads MRHNA; CDR2 reads SNTAGT. The CDR3 runs to 14 residues. The CDR3 sequence: CASSDSLEAGELFF. For the CDR3, the DNA is TGTGCCAGCAGTGACTCCCTAGAAGCCGGGGAGCTGTTTTTT.

The chain employs TRBV4-2 and TRBJ2-1; no clear D gene. Germline V gene sequence: CDR1 LGHNA, CDR2 YNFKEQ. CDR3 size: 13 residues. Deletions cut 1 base from V and 4 bases from J, with 5 bases between. CDR3 DNA sequence: TGTGCCAGCAGCCAAGTGGCGTACAATGAGCAGTTCTTC. This translates into CASSQVAYNEQFF.

This clone was seen only a few times. V gene TRBV7-9 combines with J gene TRBJ2-3; TRBD1 is a possible D gene (6 bases). Germline V lookup: CDR1 SEHNR, CDR2 FQNEAQ (reference sequence). This CDR3 comprises 14 residues. Trimming stripped 5 bases from V and 0 bases from J, with 9 bases between. CDR3: CASSRDTSTDTQYF. In DNA, the CDR3 is TGTGCCAGCAGCCGGGACACGAGCACAGATACGCAGTATTTT.

V is TRBV4-1 and J is TRBJ2-4, with no clear D. Between the trimmed V and J ends, which lost 6 bases and 2 bases, there was a span of 11 bases. The CDR3 runs to 14 residues. Germline CDR1 MGHRA, CDR2 YSYEKL. The CDR3 DNA reads TGCGCCAGCAGGCTAACCGTAACCAAAAACATTCAGTACTTC. The encoded protein is CASRLTVTKNIQYF.

The DNA of the CDR3 is TGTGCCAGCAGAGCCGGGACCTATCAGCCCCAGCATTTT. Protein: CASRAGTYQPQHF. The chain recombines TRBV28 with TRBJ1-5; D is possibly TRBD1 (5 bases). This CDR3 region has 13 residues. V was clipped by 6 bases and J by 5 bases, with 11 bases between them. Germline CDR1 MDHEN, CDR2 SYDVKM.

The rearrangement joins TRBV5-6 to TRBJ2-7; tentative D call: TRBD2 (6 bases). This CDR3 is 12 amino acids long. The germline V gene has CDR1 SGHDT and CDR2 YYEEEE. V gave up 2 bases and J gave up 11 bases, with 14 bases separating them. Here the CDR3 reads CASSLSRGEEYF. The CDR3 DNA sequence: TGTGCCAGCAGCTTATCGCGTGGGGAGGAGTACTTC.

This clone showed up just once. CDR3 DNA sequence: TGTGCCAGCAGTTATTTAGGAGGGAATGAGCAGTTCTTC. Its translation is CASSYLGGNEQFF. The V and J genes are TRBV6-5 and TRBJ2-1, with D possibly being TRBD2 (6 bases). CDR1 MNHEY and CDR2 SVGAGI come from the germline V gene. This CDR3 contains 13 residues. With 3 bases removed from V and 7 bases from J, the gap between germline ends came to 10 bases.

The genes are TRBV11-2 and TRBJ2-7, with unresolved D. The V gene lost 6 bases and the J gene lost 5 bases, with 8 bases spanning the gap. The CDR3 totals 11 residues. Germline V lookup: CDR1 SGHAT, CDR2 FQNNGV. CDR3 loop: CASRLGHEQYF. The CDR3 bases are TGTGCCAGCAGATTGGGCCACGAGCAGTACTTC.

The table lists this clone with a few counts. This chain uses TRBV27 with TRBJ2-7, with D hard to call. The CDR3 length is 14 residues. V gave up 5 bases and J gave up 1 base, with 12 bases separating them. Germline values: CDR1 MNHEY, CDR2 SMNVEV (reference sequence). CDR3 amino acids: CASSPSEPSYEQYF. Here the CDR3 DNA reads TGTGCCAGCAGTCCGTCGGAACCATCCTACGAGCAGTACTTC.

This clone has a count of ten or more. This chain connects TRBV5-6 to TRBJ1-2; TRBD1 matches at 8 bases. The CDR3 runs 15 residues. The V gene's germline CDR1 is SGHDT and CDR2 YYEEEE. The trim removed 3 bases at V and 6 bases at J, leaving 10 bases unmatched. The CDR3 coding sequence is TGTGCCAGCAGCTGGAGAGACAGGGGTCACGATGGCTACACCTTC. Translated: CASSWRDRGHDGYTF.

The V call is TRBV6-1, the J call TRBJ2-7; either TRBD1 or TRBD2 may fit D (5 bases each). V was shortened by 7 bases and J by 4 bases, with 11 bases between the two germline ends. This CDR3 spans 12 amino acids. Per germline, CDR1 MNHNS and CDR2 SASEGT. As DNA, the CDR3 is TGTGCCAGCACCCGGGACCAGTACGAGCAGTACTTC. Its translation: CASTRDQYEQYF.

In nucleotides, the CDR3 is TGTGCCAGCAGTCCCTCCCCGGGACTAGCTGGCGACGAGCAGTACTTC. It is translated as CASSPSPGLAGDEQYF. The chain combines TRBV27 with TRBJ2-5; 9 nucleotides match TRBD2. The DNA end favors TRBJ2-7, so the J call may be wrong. Germline CDR1 reads MNHEY; CDR2 reads SMNVEV (reference sequence). This CDR3 has 16 residues.

The V gene is TRBV7-2, the J gene TRBJ2-7; TRBD2 aligns across 12 bases. The CDR3 has 15 amino acids. Germline-derived CDR1 and CDR2 are SGHTA and FQGNSA. After removal of 5 bases from V and 4 bases from J, the junction contained 6 bases not matched to a gene. The CDR3 region has the DNA TGTGCCAGCAGCCCAGAGGGGACTAGCGGGTACGAGCAGTACTTC. It translates to CASSPEGTSGYEQYF. The variable domain in full, completed from reference TRBV7-2 and TRBJ2-7, reads GAGVSQSPSNKVTEKGKDVELRCDPISGHTALYWYRQSLGQGLEFLIYFQGNSAPDKSGLPSDRFSAERTGGSVSTLTIQRTQQEDSAVYLCASSPEGTSGYEQYFGPGTRLTVT.

This clone showed up just once. This sequence joins TRBV2 and TRBJ2-7; 7 bases line up with TRBD1. The CDR3 runs to 14 residues. The germline gives CDR1 SNHLY, CDR2 FYNNEI. The V gene end was trimmed by 7 bases and the J gene end by 3 bases; junction bases not matched to a gene: 9. In DNA form, the CDR3 reads TGTGCCAGCACTTCACAGGGGACGGTCTACGAGCAGTACTTC. Translating it yields CASTSQGTVYEQYF.

This clone has only a few counts. The genes are TRBV27 and TRBJ1-3; D is possibly TRBD1 (5 bases). Germline CDR1 MNHEY, CDR2 SMNVEV (reference sequence). The CDR3 covers 15 residues. Trimming cost V 5 bases and J 0 bases, with 11 bases left between them. The CDR3 loop reads CASSPGRFSGNTIYF. CDR3 DNA: TGTGCCAGCAGTCCGGGACGGTTCTCTGGAAACACCATATATTTT.

This chain connects TRBV4-1 to TRBJ2-7; 9 bases map to TRBD1. Germline assignment: CDR1 MGHRA and CDR2 YSYEKL. This CDR3 comprises 13 residues. This CDR3 reads CAVRDREHGEQYF. The CDR3 bases are TGCGCGGTTAGGGACAGGGAGCATGGGGAGCAGTACTTC.

This clone was counted only a few times. The chain combines TRBV4-1 with TRBJ1-5, with D possibly being TRBD1 (5 bases). This CDR3 has 13 amino acids. V shed 1 base and J shed 6 bases, with 7 bases lying between them. Germline V lookup: CDR1 MGHRA, CDR2 YSYEKL. The CDR3 DNA sequence: TGCGCCAGCAGCCAAGCGGGGGGTCAGCCCCAGCATTTT. The encoded protein is CASSQAGGQPQHF.

The chain carries TRBV6-4 and TRBJ2-5; 11 positions match TRBD2. Germline V gene data show CDR1 as MRHNA and CDR2 as SNTAGT. There are 15 residues in the CDR3. After removal of 6 bases from V and 2 bases from J, the junction contained 5 bases not matched to a gene. The CDR3: CASSAGTSGQETQYF. The CDR3 DNA reads as TGTGCCAGCAGCGCCGGGACTAGCGGACAAGAGACCCAGTACTTC.

This chain connects TRBV15 to TRBJ2-3, with no clear D. The germline V and J ends were trimmed by 1 base and 2 bases, with 10 bases remaining between them. The CDR3 extends over 15 amino acids. Germline CDR1 and CDR2: LNHNV and YYDKDF (reference sequence). The CDR3 loop is CATSRGTENTDTQYF. CDR3 nucleotides: TGTGCCACCAGCAGAGGGACGGAAAACACAGATACGCAGTATTTT.

The chain is built from TRBV9 and TRBJ1-1; D remains unclear. Per the germline V gene, CDR1 is SGDLS and CDR2 is YYNGEE. V was pared by 3 bases and J by 4 bases, with 13 bases between. The CDR3 is made up of 14 amino acids. The CDR3 DNA reads TGTGCCAGCAGCGGACCTCTAAGTAGCACTGAAGCTTTCTTT. This sequence encodes CASSGPLSSTEAFF.

The chain joins TRBV30 to TRBJ2-7; D is ambiguous. Trimming shortened V by 2 bases and J by 6 bases, and 11 bases separated the two germline ends. The CDR3 loop spans 12 amino acids. Germline CDR1 reads GTSNPN; CDR2 reads SVGIG (reference sequence). Here the CDR3 DNA reads TGTGCCTGGAGTTGGCGGAAAGGCGAGCAGTACTTC. It translates to CAWSWRKGEQYF. The whole variable domain, remainder taken from reference TRBV30 and TRBJ2-7, is SQTIHQWPATLVQPVGSPLSLECTVEGTSNPNLYWYRQAAGRGLQLLFYSVGIGQISSEVPQNLSASRPQDRQFILSSKKLLLSDSGFYLCAWSWRKGEQYFGPGTRLTVT.

Worth noting for this clone: The identical CDR3 is also encoded by other nucleotide sequences in the sample. The V call is TRBV28, the J call TRBJ2-5, with D possibly being TRBD2 (6 bases). The CDR3 is made up of 15 amino acids. V shed 2 bases and J shed 5 bases, with 15 bases lying between them. CDR1 is MDHEN, CDR2 SYDVKM, per germline. The CDR3 is CASSLGTPGGETQYF. As DNA, the CDR3 is TGTGCCAGCAGTTTAGGTACACCTGGGGGGGAGACCCAGTACTTC.